Listed below are T cell receptor beta chains from one sample, sequenced in a study of T-cell memory formation after mild COVID-19. TCRdb recomputed calls from the 5' RACE reads with MiXCR, one row per CDR3 protein. The sample consists of more than 110,000 distinct CDR3 sequences, approximately 25% of them appearing once. Sequencing used PBMCs or a T cell subset sorted from them (not recorded which). Every receptor here comes from an adult woman who had mild COVID-19 (a few samples of this study predate the infection). Cell type and time point are not known. CDR3s include the opening cysteine and the closing phenylalanine or tryptophan. The D gene is left open where the match is weak. A clone size is listed for some rows: how often the clone was seen (once, few, many), or a class if it is expanded.

clone_size j_call d_call v_call cdr3_nt cdr3_aa
- TRBJ1-2 - TRBV27 TGTGCCAGCAGTGCTGGGTTGGGGGTCTGGTATGGCTACACCTTC CASSAGLGVWYGYTF
- TRBJ1-1 - TRBV24-1 TGTGCCACCAGTGATTTGGGCAGGGCAAACACTGAAGCTTTCTTT CATSDLGRANTEAFF
- TRBJ2-1 - TRBV19 TGTGCCAGTAGTATTTCTTGGGGGACCCCCAATGAGCAGTTCTTC CASSISWGTPNEQFF
- TRBJ1-3 - TRBV25-1 TGTGCCAGCAGTGGGGTACCAGGGGAATCTGGAAACACCATATATTTT CASSGVPGESGNTIYF
many TRBJ2-2 - TRBV12-3/TRBV12-4 TGTGCCAGCAGTCTTTTCTTTACGAACACCGGGGAGCTGTTTTTT CASSLFFTNTGELFF
few TRBJ2-3 TRBD2 TRBV7-6 TGTGCCAGCAGCTCCTGGACTAGCGGGGACACAAGCACAGATACGCAGTATTTT CASSSWTSGDTSTDTQYF
many TRBJ2-3 - TRBV9 TGTGCCAGCAGCGTAGGCGGGTCAGATACGCAGTATTTT CASSVGGSDTQYF
- TRBJ1-4 - TRBV27 TGTGCCAGCAGTCCACCGGGCCGTGAAAAACTGTTTTTT CASSPPGREKLFF
- TRBJ1-1 - TRBV5-8 TGTGCCAGCAGCTTGGCCTCCGGGAACACTGAAGCTTTCTTT CASSLASGNTEAFF
- TRBJ1-1 - TRBV20-1 TGCAGTGCTAGAGCCTTTACCGTAGGCACTGAAGCTTTCTTT CSARAFTVGTEAFF
few TRBJ2-1 - TRBV5-1 TGCGCCAGCAGCAACGTAGCGATCAATGAGCAGTTCTTC CASSNVAINEQFF
few TRBJ1-1 TRBD1 TRBV9 TGTGCCAGCAGCGAGACAGGGGCCTCCACCACTGAAGCTTTCTTT CASSETGASTTEAFF
- TRBJ2-1 - TRBV6-2/TRBV6-3 TGTGCCAGCAGTTACTCGTTTCGGGACACCCACAATGAGCAGTTCTTC CASSYSFRDTHNEQFF
few TRBJ1-2 TRBD1 TRBV11-1 TGTGCCAGCAGCTTAGCATCCGGGACAGTATATGGCTACACCTTC CASSLASGTVYGYTF
few TRBJ2-2 TRBD2 TRBV29-1 TGCAGCGTTGAAGGGGCTAGCGGCAACACCGGGGAGCTGTTTTTT CSVEGASGNTGELFF
few TRBJ1-4 - TRBV7-9 TGTGCCAGCAGCTTAGGGTCCACCGTGGGGGCGGAAAAACTGTTTTTT CASSLGSTVGAEKLFF
- TRBJ2-7 - TRBV4-1 TGCGCCAGCAGCCAAGATGCGGCGGACGAACAGTACTTC CASSQDAADEQYF
- TRBJ1-1 TRBD1 TRBV12-3/TRBV12-4 TGTGCCAGCAGTTTAGGAGCGGGGTCGGCCGGACAGGGAGGGAACTTT CASSLGAGSAGQGGNF
few TRBJ2-7 - TRBV27 TGTGCCAGCAGTTCCCGGGACGACTCCTACGAGCAGTACTTC CASSSRDDSYEQYF
few TRBJ1-2 TRBD1 TRBV24-1 TGTGCCACCAGTTTAGGGGGCGGCGGCTACACCTTC CATSLGGGGYTF
- TRBJ2-3 - TRBV5-5 TGTGCCAGCAGCCCGCAAGGACGTACGCAGTATTTT CASSPQGRTQYF
- TRBJ1-2 - TRBV29-1 TGCAGCGTTGCGGGTCCCGTCGACACCTTC CSVAGPVDTF
few TRBJ1-1 - TRBV24-1 TGTGCCACCAGGTCGACAGCGAACACTGAAGCTTTCTTT CATRSTANTEAFF
few TRBJ1-1 - TRBV5-5 TGTGCCAGCAGCTTGGTGAGGGGCGACACTGAAGCTTTCTTT CASSLVRGDTEAFF
many TRBJ1-5 TRBD1 TRBV4-3 TGCGCCAGCAGCCAAGATTATGCAGGGGGCGCGAGTCAGCCCCAGCATTTT CASSQDYAGGASQPQHF
- TRBJ1-4 - TRBV10-3 TGTGCCATCAGTGGGGCAGGATCAGGGGAAAAACTGTTTTTT CAISGAGSGEKLFF
- TRBJ1-1 - TRBV27 TGTGCCAGTCACCCCCGGGACACCTCTAACACTGAAGCTTTCTTT CASHPRDTSNTEAFF
- TRBJ1-2 - TRBV4-2 TGTGCCAGCAGCCAAGAGGGGCAGACCTATGGCTACACCTTC CASSQEGQTYGYTF
few TRBJ2-7 - TRBV23-1 TGCGCCCCGCCCAGGGGAGGAGGGCTCTACGAGCAGTACTTC CAPPRGGGLYEQYF
few TRBJ2-2 - TRBV3-1 TGTGCCAGCAGCCAAGTGCAACCCCCCAAGGACACCGGGGAGCTGTTTTTT CASSQVQPPKDTGELFF